This TCR beta chain stems from a study of post-analysis software for immune sequencing data. The CDR3 has 16 amino acids. The V gene end was trimmed by 6 bases and the J gene end by 7 bases; junction bases not matched to a gene: 17. Germline values: CDR1 SGHAT, CDR2 FQNNGV. Notes on this clonotype: Antigen unknown.

Study-wide points: TRBV5-6, TRBV5-1 and TRBV20-1 were among five TRBV segments more frequent in patients than controls.

cDNA libraries of TCR beta carried unique molecular identifiers. MiXCR, applied by TCRdb to the PCR reads, yields one record per CDR3 protein. The sample lists roughly 400,000 distinct CDR3 sequences; about 40% were seen once. The sample consisted of blood. J is TRBJ2-7 and V is TRBV11-2, with TRBD2 matching over 8 bases. The origin of this receptor is a girl between 2 and 10 years old with multiple sclerosis. The CDR3 DNA reads TGTGCCAGCAGTTCGAGGACTAGCATTTTCCTAGGGGAGCAGTACTTC. Translated, it gives CASSSRTSIFLGEQYF.